Shown below are 15 T cell receptor beta chains from a single sample sequenced in a study of blood T cell repertoires in COVID-19. Produced via immunoSEQ multiplex PCR; TCRdb's table is partial and in-frame only. Found here are some 150,000 clones, about four fifths of them singletons; the top ten hold approximately 1.4%. Material: peripheral blood. The origin of the receptors is a human donor in a cohort sampled during active COVID-19.

This clone has only a few counts. The rearrangement joins TRBV7-9 to TRBJ2-1; D is unresolved. This CDR3 region has 12 residues. V was cut by 3 bases and J by 5 bases, with 5 bases left in between. The germline V gene encodes CDR1 SEHNR and CDR2 FQNEAQ (reference sequence). CDR3 residues: CASSFRNNEQFF. As DNA, the CDR3 is TGTGCCAGCAGCTTCAGAAACAATGAGCAGTTCTTC.

The rearrangement joins TRBV2 to TRBJ2-1; possibly TRBD2 for D (6 bases). Germline lookup yields CDR1 SNHLY and CDR2 FYNNEI. Trimming cost V 8 bases and J 4 bases, with 15 bases left between them. The CDR3 totals 14 residues. The CDR3 reads CASDPGTSYNEQFF. The CDR3 DNA sequence: TGTGCCAGCGACCCCGGGACTTCGTACAATGAGCAGTTCTTC.

This chain uses TRBV6-6 with TRBJ2-2; 8 nucleotides agree with TRBD1. The germline gives CDR1 MNHNY, CDR2 SVGAGI (reference sequence). After removal of 7 bases from V and 1 base from J, the junction contained 5 bases not matched to a gene. The CDR3 runs 15 residues. The CDR3 DNA sequence: TGTGCCAGCAACTCCGGGACAGGGAACACCGGGGAGCTGTTTTTT. Its protein product is CASNSGTGNTGELFF.

The CDR3, as DNA: TGTGCCAGCAGTGACTTCCTCGGGGGTACGCAGTATTTT. Protein product: CASSDFLGGTQYF. V is TRBV6-4 and J is TRBJ2-3; TRBD2 might be the D (6 bases). The V and J ends lost 1 base and 8 bases respectively, with 10 bases between them. The germline V gene encodes CDR1 MRHNA and CDR2 SNTAGT. The CDR3 sequence is 13 residues long.

The chain combines TRBV4-1 with TRBJ1-5; no clear D gene. Trimming took off 3 bases at V and 0 bases at J, with 15 bases between the two ends. The germline V gene has CDR1 MGHRA and CDR2 YSYEKL. The length of the CDR3 is 17 residues. CDR3 sequence (DNA): TGCGCCAGCAGCCATTCTCTGGAGACTAATAGCAATCAGCCCCAGCATTTT. Residues: CASSHSLETNSNQPQHF.

The chain has TRBV6-1 and TRBJ2-5, with 10 bases identical to TRBD2. CDR3 length equals 17 residues. J gave up 5 bases and V 3 bases, and 12 bases lay outside the gene matches. Germline assignment: CDR1 MNHNS and CDR2 SASEGT. The CDR3 region has the DNA TGTGCCAGCAGTGAGTTAAGCGGGAGGGCCCCCCGCGAGACCCAGTACTTC. This encodes CASSELSGRAPRETQYF.

CDR3 DNA sequence: TGTGCCAGCAGTTTTTCGACAGGGCCCTATACTAACTATGGCTACACCTTC. Translation gives CASSFSTGPYTNYGYTF. The rearrangement joins TRBV28 to TRBJ1-2; the match to TRBD1 covers 7 bases. The trim removed 3 bases at V and 0 bases at J, leaving 10 bases unmatched. The CDR3 sequence is 17 residues long. Germline V CDR1 and CDR2: MDHEN, SYDVKM.

The V call is TRBV5-1, the J call TRBJ2-7, with 8 nucleotides matching TRBD2. Trimming cost V 0 bases and J 4 bases; bases outside gene matches: 3. This CDR3 region has 14 residues. CDR1 is SGHRS and CDR2 is YFSETQ in the germline V gene. The CDR3 DNA follows: TGCGCCAGCAGCTTGGGGACTAGCAAGTACGAGCAGTACTTC. This translates into CASSLGTSKYEQYF.

The chain combines TRBV7-2 with TRBJ1-3, with D perhaps matching TRBD1 (5 bases). Between the trimmed V and J ends, which lost 1 base and 0 bases, there was a span of 7 bases. This CDR3 region has 15 residues. Germline V CDR1 and CDR2: SGHTA, FQGNSA. CDR3 amino acids: CASSLDGASGNTIYF. The DNA of the CDR3 is TGTGCCAGCAGCTTAGATGGGGCCTCTGGAAACACCATATATTTT.

This clone was detected once. The V gene is TRBV11-1, the J gene TRBJ1-1, with TRBD1 identical over 7 bases. This CDR3 comprises 16 residues. Germline V gives CDR1 SGHAT, CDR2 FQDESV (reference sequence). The ends lost 4 bases at V and 3 bases at J; junction bases unmatched: 11. CDR3 residues: CASSSDRFFRDTEAFF. The CDR3 region has the DNA TGTGCCAGCAGCTCGGACAGGTTCTTTCGGGACACTGAAGCTTTCTTT.

The rearrangement uses TRBV28 and TRBJ2-2; D not certain. CDR1 and CDR2 from the germline V gene are MDHEN and SYDVKM. V lost 0 bases to trimming and J lost 5 bases, with 10 bases between them. CDR3 length: 15 residues. The CDR3 reads CASSLWSTLTGELFF. The CDR3 DNA sequence: TGTGCCAGCAGTTTATGGAGTACGCTGACCGGGGAGCTGTTTTTT.

The gene calls are TRBV15 and TRBJ2-7, with unresolved D. CDR3 size: 14 residues. Between the trimmed V and J ends, which lost 1 base and 6 bases, there was a span of 13 bases. Germline loops: CDR1 LNHNV, CDR2 YYDKDF (reference sequence). CDR3 bases: TGTGCCACCAGCAGAGGACATTCCGGTACCGAGCAGTACTTC. Translating gives CATSRGHSGTEQYF.

The rearrangement uses TRBV28 and TRBJ1-2; TRBD1 matches 7 bases. Germline CDR1 and CDR2: MDHEN and SYDVKM. The CDR3 loop spans 15 amino acids. The V segment lost 8 bases and the J segment 2 bases; nucleotides outside the gene matches: 11. DNA of the CDR3: TGTGCCAGCGCGACGGAGGGCAGGGGGAACTATGGCTACACCTTC. Protein: CASATEGRGNYGYTF.

This chain links TRBV27 with TRBJ2-1; 8 bases match TRBD2. Germline V CDR1 and CDR2: MNHEY, SMNVEV (reference sequence). Trimming removed 7 bases from V and 1 base from J; junction bases left unmatched: 6. CDR3 length: 15 residues. CDR3 loop: CASNQAGVSYNEQFF. The CDR3 DNA follows: TGTGCCAGCAACCAAGCGGGAGTGTCCTACAATGAGCAGTTCTTC.

The chain is built from TRBV5-1 and TRBJ2-1; weak D call: TRBD2 (8 bases). CDR1 and CDR2 (germline): SGHRS, YFSETQ. This CDR3 is 17 amino acids long. V was pared by 0 bases and J by 9 bases, with 22 bases between. The CDR3 DNA reads TGCGCCAGCAGCTTGGGGCCCGAACAGGGGAGCGGGGGTGAGCAGTTCTTC. Encoded protein: CASSLGPEQGSGGEQFF.